One T cell receptor (beta chain) is described in this entry. Sequence at one end of the junction differs from germline and may be a read error. The CDR3 runs 18 residues. This sample stems from a study of T-cell reconstitution after alpha-beta-depleted transplantation in children. For TCRbeta, the library was prepared with unique molecular identifiers. TCRdb independently ran MiXCR on the PCR reads; one entry per CDR3 protein. The sample yields a few hundred thousand distinct CDR3 sequences, 9% to 10% seen once. V and J are TRBV12-3 or TRBV12-4 and TRBJ1-1; tentatively, D is TRBD1 (5 bases). The sample consisted of PBMCs from the stem cell graft donor, taken from the stem cell graft. The TCR comes from a human donor who donated a stem cell graft to a child with SCID. CDR3: CTSSLFFMGGRQNTEAFF. In DNA, the CDR3 is TGTACCAGCAGCCTTTTCTTTATGGGGGGACGACAGAACACTGAAGCTTTCTTT.